The clone carrying this T cell receptor (beta chain) was seen repeatedly, ten times or more. Its antigen is not known. The library labeled individual cDNA molecules by adding unique molecular identifiers to them. TCRdb redid the calling of the RACE reads with MiXCR, one entry per CDR3 protein. Here the sample spans approximately 50,000 distinct CDR3 sequences, roughly 9% being singletons. Time point indicated: pre-sensitization, week 0. Specified treatment: therapeutic diphenylcyclopropenone sensitization with weekly scalp DPC. Unfractionated whole blood was the source from which total RNA was extracted. This sample is drawn from a study of human T cells and chemical hapten exposure. Study in general: Sensitization was performed using 2% DPC on a roughly 2 cm by roughly 2 cm upper inner arm skin site.

Study-level points and caveats: Patch test score rose with PT1 expanded TCR count, significant at thresholds 8, 16 and 32, not 4.

This CDR3 region has 15 residues. With 7 bases removed from V and 0 bases from J, the gap between germline ends came to 15 bases. This sequence joins TRBV12-3 or TRBV12-4 and TRBJ1-1; D gene uncertain. The source of this sequence is a woman aged 25 to 39 with alopecia areata. Some clones in this sample may be carry-over from other donors' samples. Sequenced here: whole blood, sampled in connection with sensitization to the hapten diphenylcyclopropenone (DPC). The CDR3 here is CASIEGLGLNTEAFF. The DNA of the CDR3 is TGTGCCAGCATAGAAGGACTCGGCCTGAACACTGAAGCTTTCTTT.